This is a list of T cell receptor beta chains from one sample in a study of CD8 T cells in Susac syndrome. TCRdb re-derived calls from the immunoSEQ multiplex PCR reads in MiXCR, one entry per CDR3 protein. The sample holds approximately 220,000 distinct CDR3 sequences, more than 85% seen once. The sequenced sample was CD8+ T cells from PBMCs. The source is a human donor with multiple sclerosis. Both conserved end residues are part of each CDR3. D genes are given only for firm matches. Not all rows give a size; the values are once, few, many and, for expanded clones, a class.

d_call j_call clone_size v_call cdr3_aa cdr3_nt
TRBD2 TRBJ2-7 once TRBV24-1 CATSARPGTSDYYEQYF TGTGCCACCAGTGCCCGACCCGGGACTAGCGACTACTACGAGCAGTACTTC
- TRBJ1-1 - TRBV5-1 CASYFPGRRTEAFF TGCGCCAGCTATTTTCCGGGGCGCAGGACTGAAGCTTTCTTT
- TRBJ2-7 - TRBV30 CAWSSGQGTNEQYF TGTGCCTGGAGTTCCGGTCAGGGAACCAACGAGCAGTACTTC
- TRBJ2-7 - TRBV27 CASSLNPGIYEQYF TGTGCCAGCAGTCTGAACCCCGGAATTTACGAGCAGTACTTC
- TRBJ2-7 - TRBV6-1 CASSPETTHLYEQYF TGTGCCAGCAGTCCCGAGACTACACACCTCTACGAGCAGTACTTC
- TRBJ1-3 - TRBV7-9 CASSSTRGSSGNTIYF TGTGCCAGCAGCTCCACACGGGGAAGCAGTGGAAACACCATATATTTT
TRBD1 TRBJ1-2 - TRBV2 CASSEGTGYGYTF TGTGCCAGCAGTGAGGGGACAGGGTATGGCTACACCTTC
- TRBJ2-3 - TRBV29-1 CSVEGRPKQIDTQYF TGCAGCGTTGAAGGCAGGCCTAAACAGATAGATACGCAGTATTTT
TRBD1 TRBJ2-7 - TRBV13 CASSGDRANEQYF TGTGCCAGCAGCGGGGACAGGGCCAACGAGCAGTACTTC
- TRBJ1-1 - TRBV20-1 CSARVPGWGSTEAFF TGCAGTGCTAGGGTCCCTGGGTGGGGGAGCACTGAAGCTTTCTTT
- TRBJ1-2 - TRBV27 CASSWSGDLYGYTF TGTGCCAGCAGTTGGAGTGGGGACCTCTATGGCTACACCTTC
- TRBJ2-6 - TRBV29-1 CSVVGAGAGANVLTF TGCAGCGTTGTCGGGGCAGGGGCAGGGGCCAACGTCCTGACTTTC
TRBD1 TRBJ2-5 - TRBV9 CASSEGHRGTEETQYF TGTGCCAGCAGCGAGGGGCACAGGGGCACCGAAGAGACCCAGTACTTC
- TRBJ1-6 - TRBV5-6 CASSSFMGNSPLHF TGTGCCAGCAGCTCCTTCATGGGGAATTCACCCCTCCACTTT
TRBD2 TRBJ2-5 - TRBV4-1 CASSLGAGGSQETQYF TGCGCCAGCAGCCTGGGTGCGGGAGGTTCCCAAGAGACCCAGTACTTC
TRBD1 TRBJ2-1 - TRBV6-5 CASAGTGANEQFF TGTGCCAGCGCCGGGACAGGGGCCAATGAGCAGTTCTTC
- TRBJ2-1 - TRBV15 CATKSPDYRQFF TGTGCCACCAAGAGCCCCGACTATAGGCAGTTCTTC
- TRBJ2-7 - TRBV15 CATSRDHQVGRRYEQYF TGTGCCACCAGCAGAGATCACCAGGTGGGTCGACGGTACGAGCAGTACTTC
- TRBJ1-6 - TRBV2 CASSGQLISSYNSPLHF TGTGCCAGCAGTGGACAGCTCATAAGCTCCTATAATTCACCCCTCCACTTT
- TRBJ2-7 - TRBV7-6 CASSTKGGSYEQYF TGTGCCAGCAGCACCAAGGGGGGCTCCTACGAGCAGTACTTC
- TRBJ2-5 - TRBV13 CASSRGDKETQYF TGTGCCAGCAGCCGGGGTGATAAAGAGACCCAGTACTTC
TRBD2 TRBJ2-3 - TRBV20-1 CSAPYSLLAGVPDTQYF TGCAGTGCTCCATATAGTTTACTAGCGGGAGTTCCAGATACGCAGTATTTT
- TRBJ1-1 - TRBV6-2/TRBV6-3 CASSYPGQNTEAFF TGTGCCAGCAGTTACCCGGGACAGAACACTGAAGCTTTCTTT
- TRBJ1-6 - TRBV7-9 CASSQALQGLGTLHF TGTGCCAGCAGCCAAGCCTTACAGGGATTAGGCACCCTCCACTTT
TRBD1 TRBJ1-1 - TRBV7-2 CASSPRDRLNTEAFF TGTGCCAGCAGCCCACGGGACAGGTTGAACACTGAAGCTTTCTTT
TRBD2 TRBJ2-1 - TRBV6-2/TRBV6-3 CASRTRLAGDNEQFF TGTGCCAGCAGGACTAGGCTAGCGGGAGACAATGAGCAGTTCTTC
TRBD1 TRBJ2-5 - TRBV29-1 CSVSSDRDAGETQYF TGCAGCGTCTCCTCGGACAGGGACGCGGGGGAGACCCAGTACTTC
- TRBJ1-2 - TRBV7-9 CASSPRPVNYGYTF TGTGCCAGCAGCCCCAGGCCTGTTAACTATGGCTACACCTTC
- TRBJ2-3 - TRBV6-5 CASSYSQEAYTQYF TGTGCCAGCAGTTATTCTCAGGAGGCTTATACGCAGTATTTT
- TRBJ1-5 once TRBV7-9 CASSFGFRDNQPQHF TGTGCCAGCAGCTTCGGGTTCCGTGACAATCAGCCCCAGCATTTT
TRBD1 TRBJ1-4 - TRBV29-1 CSVTPGTGDEKLFF TGCAGCGTCACACCCGGGACAGGGGATGAAAAACTGTTTTTT
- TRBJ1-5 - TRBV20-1 CSARGGAGSENQPQHF TGCAGTGCTAGGGGGGGGGCAGGATCGGAAAATCAGCCCCAGCATTTT
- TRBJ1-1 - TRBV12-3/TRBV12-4 CASSLGSHLEAFF TGTGCCAGCAGTTTGGGGTCACACCTTGAAGCTTTCTTT
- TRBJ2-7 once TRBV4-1 CASSHLQGEQYF TGCGCCAGCAGCCACCTACAGGGCGAGCAGTACTTC
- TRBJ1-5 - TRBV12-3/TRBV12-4 CASSGPAPQHF TGTGCCAGCAGTGGGCCGGCGCCCCAGCATTTT
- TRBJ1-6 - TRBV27 CASSLSGRGGNSPLHF TGTGCCAGCAGTTTATCGGGCAGGGGCGGTAATTCACCCCTCCACTTT
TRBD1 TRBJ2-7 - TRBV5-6 CASSFPGTGGDEQYF TGTGCCAGCAGCTTTCCCGGGACAGGGGGCGACGAGCAGTACTTC
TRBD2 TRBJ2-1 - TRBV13 CASSLDSGGASYNEQFF TGTGCCAGCAGCTTAGATAGCGGGGGGGCCTCTTACAATGAGCAGTTCTTC
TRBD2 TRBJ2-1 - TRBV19 CASSSGRLADEQFF TGTGCCAGTAGTAGCGGCCGGCTAGCGGATGAGCAGTTCTTC
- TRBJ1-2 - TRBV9 CASTRPGNYGYTF TGTGCCAGCACTCGCCCCGGGAACTATGGCTACACCTTC
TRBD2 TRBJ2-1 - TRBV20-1 CSASIGLAVPNEQFF TGCAGTGCTAGTATTGGGCTAGCGGTGCCCAATGAGCAGTTCTTC
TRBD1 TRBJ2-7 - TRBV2 CASRDRTSYEQYF TGTGCCAGCAGGGACAGGACGTCCTACGAGCAGTACTTC
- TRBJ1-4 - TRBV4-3 CASSQVGDGDEKLFF TGCGCCAGCAGCCAAGTGGGGGACGGTGATGAAAAACTGTTTTTT
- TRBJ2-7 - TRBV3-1 CASSQERNEQYF TGTGCCAGCAGCCAAGAGAGGAATGAGCAGTACTTC
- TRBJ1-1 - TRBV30 CAWSVGRRGKNTEAFF TGTGCCTGGAGTGTAGGTCGAAGGGGGAAGAACACTGAAGCTTTCTTT
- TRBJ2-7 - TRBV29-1 CSVVAGSSYEQYF TGCAGCGTTGTTGCGGGGAGCTCCTACGAGCAGTACTTC
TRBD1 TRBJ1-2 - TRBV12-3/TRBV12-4 CASSWTGGSGYTF TGTGCCAGCAGTTGGACAGGGGGTAGTGGCTACACCTTC
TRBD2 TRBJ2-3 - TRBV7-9 CASSETGGRTDTQYF TGTGCCAGCAGCGAAACGGGGGGGCGCACAGATACGCAGTATTTT
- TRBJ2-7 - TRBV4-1 CASSQAGSVYEQYF TGCGCCAGCAGCCAAGCAGGTTCTGTTTACGAGCAGTACTTC
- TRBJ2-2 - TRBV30 CAWVPGGGELFF TGTGCCTGGGTGCCCGGGGGCGGGGAGCTGTTTTTT